These 10 T cell receptor beta chains came from one sample sequenced in a study of blood T cell repertoires in COVID-19 (dated by TCRdb to 2020 to 2021). Library creation used the immunoSEQ multiplex PCR assay. TCRdb carries this immuneACCESS record with in-frame sequences only. Its versions omit some clonotypes, under half of them owing to an unresolved V gene in the studies checked, with the rest unexplained. Counted in this sample were about 170,000 clones; roughly nine tenths of them appeared once. The top ten clonotypes cover roughly 3.5% of the sample. The sample comprised peripheral blood. These receptors were taken from a man between 70 and 80 years old with acute or convalescent COVID-19.

CDR3 sequence (DNA): TGTGCCATCAGTGACGCACAGGGGTTTATCACTGAAGCTTTCTTT. This sequence encodes CAISDAQGFITEAFF. The chain combines TRBV10-3 with TRBJ1-1; 7 bases align to TRBD1. The CDR3 is 15 amino acids. V dropped 3 bases and J dropped 4; count of bases not matched to a gene: 8. CDR1 and CDR2 from the germline V gene are ENHRY and SYGVKD.

V and J are TRBV18 and TRBJ1-6, with no clear D. Trimming stripped 3 bases from V and 7 bases from J, with 13 bases between. This CDR3 is built from 15 residues. Germline V gives CDR1 KGHSH, CDR2 LQKENI. The CDR3 DNA is TGTGCCAGCTCACCTTCACAGCCTCAAAATTCACCCCTCCACTTT. Its translation is CASSPSQPQNSPLHF.

This chain connects TRBV19 to TRBJ2-2; D not certain. Trimming removed 5 bases from V and 1 base from J, with 14 bases in between. The CDR3 is 16 amino acids. Per the germline V gene, CDR1 is LNHDA and CDR2 is SQIVND (reference sequence). CDR3 amino acids: CASSYFDTKNTGELFF. The CDR3, as DNA: TGTGCCAGTAGTTATTTTGACACGAAGAACACCGGGGAGCTGTTTTTT. Using reference TRBV19 and TRBJ2-2 for the parts outside the CDR3, the full variable domain is DGGITQSPKYLFRKEGQNVTLSCEQNLNHDAMYWYRQDPGQGLRLIYYSQIVNDFQKGDIAEGYSVSREKKESFPLTVTSAQKNPTAFYLCASSYFDTKNTGELFFGEGSRLTVL.

V gene TRBV6-1 combines with J gene TRBJ2-1, with TRBD2 identical over 7 bases. The CDR3 extends over 14 amino acids. V trimming: 7 bases; J trimming: 6 bases; junction bases outside the gene matches: 9. The V gene's germline CDR1 is MNHNS and CDR2 SASEGT. CDR3 protein: CASMGGSRINEQFF. The CDR3 DNA reads as TGTGCCAGCATGGGCGGGAGCAGGATCAATGAGCAGTTCTTC.

This clone was observed once. This sequence joins TRBV28 and TRBJ2-1, with D unresolved. The germline V gene encodes CDR1 MDHEN and CDR2 SYDVKM. V lost 7 bases, J lost 4 bases, and 14 bases lay in between. CDR3 length: 14 amino acids. The DNA for the CDR3 is TGTGCCAGCACCCAATGGAGCACATACAATGAGCAGTTCTTC. This gives the protein CASTQWSTYNEQFF.

The V gene is TRBV5-1, the J gene TRBJ1-3; the match to TRBD1 covers 7 bases. Germline lookup yields CDR1 SGHRS and CDR2 YFSETQ. The J segment lost 0 bases and the V segment lost 2 bases, leaving 8 bases of the junction unmatched. This CDR3 has 17 amino acids. CDR3 residues: CASSLRQGLRSGNTIYF. CDR3 bases: TGCGCCAGCAGCTTACGACAGGGCCTCCGCTCTGGAAACACCATATATTTT.

The chain carries TRBV2 and TRBJ2-7; maybe TRBD1 (6 bases). This CDR3 has 14 amino acids. Trimming pared 4 bases from V and 2 bases from J, leaving 12 bases between. Germline V gene lookup returns CDR1 SNHLY and CDR2 FYNNEI. This CDR3 is CASSAQGNAYEQYF. The DNA of the CDR3 is TGTGCCAGCAGTGCCCAGGGGAATGCCTACGAGCAGTACTTC.

This clone was found once. The V and J genes are TRBV7-9 and TRBJ1-3; D is uncertain. The CDR3 loop spans 18 amino acids. Looked up from germline, CDR1 is SEHNR and CDR2 is FQNEAQ (reference sequence). The V gene lost 4 bases and the J gene lost 0 bases, with 19 bases spanning the gap. As DNA, the CDR3 is TGTGCCAGCAGCTGGAGTTATTTGGTCGGGAACTCTGGAAACACCATATATTTT. Its protein is CASSWSYLVGNSGNTIYF.

The J gene is TRBJ2-3, the V gene TRBV9, with D unclear. In germline, CDR1 is SGDLS, CDR2 YYNGEE. V gave up 4 bases and J gave up 4 bases, with 10 bases separating them. The CDR3 runs to 13 residues. In DNA, the CDR3 is TGTGCCAGCAGCCCACCGGGTCCAGATACGCAGTATTTT. Its protein product is CASSPPGPDTQYF.

The genes are TRBV5-1 and TRBJ1-6; the match to TRBD1 covers 7 bases. The CDR3 covers 16 residues. Germline values: CDR1 SGHRS, CDR2 YFSETQ. V lost 3 bases to trimming and J lost 9 bases; unmatched junction nucleotides: 12. The CDR3 DNA reads TGCGCCAGCAGCTCGACAGGGCAGGGTGGGTTTTCACCCCTCCACTTT. Translated: CASSSTGQGGFSPLHF. Variable domain in full (rest from reference TRBV5-1 and TRBJ1-6): KAGVTQTPRYLIKTRGQQVTLSCSPISGHRSVSWYQQTPGQGLQFLFEYFSETQRNKGNFPGRFSGRQFSNSRSEMNVSTLELGDSALYLCASSSTGQGGFSPLHFGNGTRLTVT.